This T cell receptor beta chain was documented in a study of blood T cell repertoires in COVID-19. About the study: PBMCs, B-cell-depleted T cells, or T cells were the source of the cDNA or gDNA that made up the material.

Produced via immunoSEQ multiplex PCR; TCRdb's table is partial and in-frame only. In the table there are 150,000 to 200,000 clones, around 90% of which are singletons. Losses at the gene ends were 5 bases for V and 5 bases for J; bases not matched to a gene: 9. This CDR3 is 14 amino acids long. Germline values: CDR1 MNHEY, CDR2 SMNVEV (reference sequence). Sequencing was performed on peripheral blood. The genes are TRBV27 and TRBJ2-7, with 7 bases that match TRBD2. This clonotype was obtained from a man aged 60 to 69 with acute or convalescent COVID-19. The CDR3 DNA is TGTGCCAGCAGTGCGAGGGGAGGGGCCCACGAGCAGTACTTC. Translation: CASSARGGAHEQYF.